The 24 T cell receptor beta chains listed next were all sequenced from one sample in a study of beta chain features in type 1 diabetes. What was sequenced were expressed TCRB transcripts, since all of the isolated RNA had been reverse transcribed. The repertoire was sequenced with immunoSEQ multiplex PCR; TCRdb's copy has only in-frame clones and lacks some. This sample yields hundreds of thousands of clones, of which 15% to 20% are seen a single time; 0.02% to 0.03% belongs to the top ten. The sequenced sample was naive CD4+ T cells from blood. The receptors were sampled from a woman aged 18-29 years in good health.

In this sample, this clone turned up a few times. The V and J genes are TRBV7-9 and TRBJ1-3; no clear D. V lost 3 bases, J lost 1 base, and 13 bases lay in between. This CDR3 contains 16 residues. Germline V gene lookup returns CDR1 SEHNR and CDR2 FQNEAQ (reference sequence). Written as DNA, the CDR3 is TGTGCCAGCAGCTTTTGGCAGGCCACGTCTGGAAACACCATATATTTT. Residues: CASSFWQATSGNTIYF.

Details on this clone: Additional DNA sequences in this sample encode the identical CDR3. The chain couples TRBV29-1 to TRBJ2-7; maybe TRBD1 (5 bases). Germline assignment: CDR1 SQVTM and CDR2 ANQGSEA. The CDR3 spans 13 residues. V dropped 3 bases and J dropped 2 bases, with 11 bases sitting between them. CDR3 loop: CSVDRQGTYEQYF. Written as DNA, the CDR3 is TGCAGCGTTGATCGTCAGGGAACCTACGAGCAGTACTTC.

This clone was observed a handful of times. The chain links TRBV5-1 to TRBJ2-3; TRBD2 agrees at 7 bases. The V gene's germline CDR1 is SGHRS and CDR2 YFSETQ. The CDR3 runs 14 residues. V shed 3 bases and J 2 bases; nucleotides not matched to a gene: 3. The DNA of the CDR3 is TGCGCCAGCAGCTCTAGCGGATACACAGATACGCAGTATTTT. This gives the protein CASSSSGYTDTQYF.

This clone has a handful of counts. J is TRBJ2-1 and V is TRBV7-9; D could derive from TRBD1 or TRBD2 (5 bases each). The V end lost 2 bases, the J end lost 6 bases, and 20 bases lay between the germline ends. Germline CDR1 reads SEHNR; CDR2 reads FQNEAQ (reference sequence). This CDR3 spans 17 amino acids. CDR3 nucleotide sequence: TGTGCCAGCAGCTTAAGACTTGGGACCCATCGGGTCAATGAGCAGTTCTTC. Its protein is CASSLRLGTHRVNEQFF.

This clone showed up just a few times. The V gene is TRBV27, the J gene TRBJ2-3; D may be TRBD2 (7 bases). The CDR3 has 18 residues. V was shortened by 6 bases and J by 4 bases, with 26 bases between the two germline ends. Germline V CDR1 and CDR2: MNHEY, SMNVEV (reference sequence). The CDR3 sequence is CASRAGARLRNWADTQYF. Written as DNA, the CDR3 is TGTGCCAGCAGGGCGGGGGCTAGGCTGCGAAATTGGGCAGATACGCAGTATTTT.

The CDR3 protein is CASSQDSNEQFF. CDR3 DNA sequence: TGTGCCAGCAGCCAAGATTCTAATGAGCAGTTCTTC. The chain employs TRBV4-2 and TRBJ2-1; D is unresolved. Germline V lookup: CDR1 LGHNA, CDR2 YNFKEQ. Deletions cut 0 bases from V and 7 bases from J, with 4 bases between. The CDR3 has 12 residues.

This clone occurred a few times. The chain carries TRBV2 and TRBJ1-2, with a tentative D call TRBD1 (5 bases). In germline, CDR1 is SNHLY, CDR2 FYNNEI. The CDR3 has 15 residues. The V end lost 1 base, the J end lost 3 bases, and 12 bases lay between the germline ends. The CDR3 sequence is CASSEGGRFDYGYTF. CDR3 in DNA: TGTGCCAGCAGTGAAGGGGGCAGGTTCGACTATGGCTACACCTTC.

V and J are TRBV28 and TRBJ1-4; 7 bases line up with TRBD1. The ends lost 3 bases at V and 8 bases at J; junction bases unmatched: 6. From germline, CDR1 is MDHEN and CDR2 SYDVKM. The CDR3 has 14 residues. The CDR3 spells CASSFEGASEKLFF. CDR3 in DNA: TGTGCCAGCAGTTTTGAGGGGGCCTCCGAAAAACTGTTTTTT.

Note on this clone: A junction end diverges from the germline sequence, so it may reflect a read error. This sequence joins TRBV7-6 and TRBJ2-1; TRBD2 matches at 7 bases. In germline, CDR1 is SGHVS, CDR2 FNYEAQ. The CDR3 covers 17 residues. Written as DNA, the CDR3 is TGTGCTAGCAGCTTAGTCCCGACTAGCAAGGGTGACAATGAGCAGTTCTTC. It is translated as CASSLVPTSKGDNEQFF.

The table lists this clone with a few counts. The rearrangement links TRBV7-9 to TRBJ2-6; possibly TRBD1 for D (6 bases). The germline V gene encodes CDR1 SEHNR and CDR2 FQNEAQ (reference sequence). V lost 5 bases, J lost 0 bases, and 20 bases lay in between. CDR3 length: 19 residues. CDR3 sequence (DNA): TGTGCCAGCAGCACTCACCTCCGGGACACAGGCTCTGGGGCCAACGTCCTGACTTTC. Translating it yields CASSTHLRDTGSGANVLTF.

The chain uses TRBV7-2 and TRBJ1-3; no firm D call. The V gene lost 1 base and the J gene lost 0 bases, with 7 bases spanning the gap. CDR3 length: 15 residues. Germline-derived CDR1 and CDR2 are SGHTA and FQGNSA. DNA for the CDR3: TGTGCCAGCAGCTTAGGGCAGATCTCTGGAAACACCATATATTTT. This sequence encodes CASSLGQISGNTIYF.

The CDR3 loop reads CASSFGVDNEQFF. CDR3 DNA: TGTGCCAGCAGCTTCGGGGTGGACAATGAGCAGTTCTTC. The chain recombines TRBV7-2 with TRBJ2-1; D perhaps matches TRBD2 (5 bases). The CDR3 totals 13 residues. The germline V gene encodes CDR1 SGHTA and CDR2 FQGNSA. V dropped 3 bases and J dropped 5 bases, with 8 bases sitting between them. Drawing the rest from reference TRBV7-2 and TRBJ2-1, the complete variable domain is GAGVSQSPSNKVTEKGKDVELRCDPISGHTALYWYRQSLGQGLEFLIYFQGNSAPDKSGLPSDRFSAERTGGSVSTLTIQRTQQEDSAVYLCASSFGVDNEQFFGPGTRLTVL.

This clone was detected only a few times. V gene TRBV5-1 combines with J gene TRBJ2-2; a possible D gene is TRBD2 (5 bases). The CDR3 sequence is 14 residues long. Trimming shortened V by 5 bases and J by 2 bases, and 10 bases separated the two germline ends. Germline V gene lookup returns CDR1 SGHRS and CDR2 YFSETQ. The CDR3 sequence is CASRSLANTGELFF. CDR3 bases: TGCGCCAGCAGATCCCTAGCTAACACCGGGGAGCTGTTTTTT.

The V and J genes are TRBV7-8 and TRBJ2-1, with a weak D call TRBD2 (6 bases). The CDR3 length is 18 residues. V was cut by 0 bases and J by 7 bases, with 22 bases left in between. From germline, CDR1 is SGHVS and CDR2 FQNEAQ. The CDR3 DNA is TGTGCCAGCAGCTTAGCGCGACCTTCCGCTGAGGGAGGAAATGAGCAGTTCTTC. It encodes CASSLARPSAEGGNEQFF.

This chain uses TRBV7-9 with TRBJ1-1; D is uncertain. From germline, CDR1 is SEHNR and CDR2 FQNEAQ (reference sequence). V shed 5 bases and J shed 0 bases, with 13 bases lying between them. This CDR3 has 15 amino acids. The CDR3 coding sequence is TGTGCCAGCAGCCGAGATGGGTCCCTGAACACTGAAGCTTTCTTT. This sequence encodes CASSRDGSLNTEAFF.

This clone has more than one count but fewer than ten. CDR3 residues: CASSASPGPAYEQYF. Here the CDR3 DNA reads TGTGCCAGCAGCGCATCTCCGGGACCTGCCTACGAGCAGTACTTC. The genes are TRBV9 and TRBJ2-7, with D perhaps TRBD1 or TRBD2 (5 bases each). V lost 3 bases and J 2 bases, leaving 15 bases between the germline ends. This CDR3 has 15 amino acids. Germline V gene sequence: CDR1 SGDLS, CDR2 YYNGEE. The full variable domain, in which reference TRBV9 and TRBJ2-7 provide the parts outside the CDR3, is DSGVTQTPKHLITATGQRVTLRCSPRSGDLSVYWYQQSLDQGLQFLIQYYNGEERAKGNILERFSAQQFPDLHSELNLSSLELGDSALYFCASSASPGPAYEQYFGPGTRLTVT.

This clone was seen more than once but under ten times. The rearrangement links TRBV7-3 to TRBJ2-3, with a possible D match to TRBD2 (6 bases). The CDR3 extends over 15 amino acids. Germline V gene data show CDR1 as SGHTA and CDR2 as FQGTGA. V lost 5 bases, J lost 3 bases, and 15 bases lay in between. The CDR3 region is CASSRRGAGTDTQYF. CDR3 DNA: TGTGCCAGCAGCCGTCGAGGGGCGGGAACAGATACGCAGTATTTT.

The sample holds a few counts of this clone. The V gene is TRBV29-1, the J gene TRBJ1-1; TRBD1 agrees at 7 bases. Germline loops: CDR1 SQVTM, CDR2 ANQGSEA. The junction had 10 bases not matched to a gene; V was cut back by 7 bases and J by 5 bases. This CDR3 has 13 amino acids. CDR3 sequence: CSAGGQARTEAFF. The CDR3 DNA reads TGCAGCGCTGGTGGACAGGCTAGGACTGAAGCTTTCTTT.

V is TRBV6-5 and J is TRBJ1-2; TRBD1 is a possible D gene (6 bases). V shed 6 bases and J shed 4 bases, with 15 bases lying between them. CDR3 length: 14 residues. Germline CDR1 and CDR2: MNHEY and SVGAGI. The CDR3 region is CASRTGTLLYGYTF. The DNA for the CDR3 is TGTGCCAGCAGAACCGGGACACTCCTCTATGGCTACACCTTC.

This clone was picked up a small number of times. This rearrangement joins TRBV7-2 to TRBJ2-7, with D possibly TRBD1 on 5 matching bases. Germline V gene data show CDR1 as SGHTA and CDR2 as FQGNSA. The CDR3 totals 15 residues. Trimming cost V 1 base and J 1 base, with 11 bases left between them. CDR3 amino acids: CASSLGTSISYEQYF. The CDR3 DNA sequence: TGTGCCAGCAGCTTAGGGACATCTATATCCTACGAGCAGTACTTC. Filled out from reference TRBV7-2 and TRBJ2-7, the complete variable domain reads GAGVSQSPSNKVTEKGKDVELRCDPISGHTALYWYRQSLGQGLEFLIYFQGNSAPDKSGLPSDRFSAERTGGSVSTLTIQRTQQEDSAVYLCASSLGTSISYEQYFGPGTRLTVT.

This clone was seen a few times. This chain joins TRBV5-1 and TRBJ2-1, with D tentatively TRBD2 (6 bases). The V end was cut by 0 bases, the J end by 5 bases, with 12 bases between. The CDR3 is 15 residues long. Germline CDR1 is SGHRS and CDR2 is YFSETQ. The CDR3 is CASSLEASVHNEQFF. The CDR3 nucleotides are TGCGCCAGCAGCTTGGAGGCTAGCGTCCACAATGAGCAGTTCTTC.

This clone has just a few counts. V gene TRBV27 combines with J gene TRBJ2-7; D is perhaps TRBD2 (6 bases). This CDR3 region has 16 residues. V was pared by 2 bases and J by 4 bases, with 18 bases between. In germline, CDR1 is MNHEY, CDR2 SMNVEV (reference sequence). The CDR3 sequence: CASSLRGTPGPYEQYF. The CDR3 DNA reads as TGTGCCAGCAGTTTACGCGGGACCCCTGGGCCGTACGAGCAGTACTTC.

V usage is TRBV15 and J usage is TRBJ2-2; D is uncertain. The CDR3 totals 16 residues. V gave up 0 bases and J gave up 5 bases, with 13 bases separating them. Germline CDR1 is LNHNV and CDR2 is YYDKDF (reference sequence). The CDR3 here is CATSRDVSVNTGELFF. In DNA, the CDR3 is TGTGCCACCAGCAGAGATGTTTCGGTGAATACCGGGGAGCTGTTTTTT.

Turning to this clone: Additional DNA sequences in this sample encode the identical CDR3. This chain joins TRBV20-1 and TRBJ2-7; the D is unclear. Germline CDR1 and CDR2: DFQATT and SNEGSKA (reference sequence). Trimming took 3 bases from V and 3 from J, leaving 3 bases between them. The CDR3 runs 10 residues. In DNA form, the CDR3 reads TGCAGTGCTAGCGGCTACGAGCAGTACTTC. Amino acid sequence: CSASGYEQYF.